Given below is one TCR beta chain in context. The data are from a study of blood T cell repertoires in COVID-19. Repertoires were generated with immunoSEQ multiplex PCR, while TCRdb's copy carries only in-frame clones and drops some. The sample has 100,000 to 150,000 clones, about four fifths seen once; the top ten hold 10% to 15%. CDR1 is SGHVS, CDR2 FQNEAQ, per germline. V gave up 5 bases and J gave up 6 bases; unmatched junction bases: 5. This CDR3 comprises 14 residues. The chain combines TRBV7-8 with TRBJ2-7, with 12 bases lining up with TRBD2. The TCR originated in a man aged 60 to 75 with acute or convalescent COVID-19. Sequenced sample: peripheral blood. For the CDR3, the DNA is TGTGCCAGCAGCGAGACTAGCGGGAGACTCGAGCAGTACTTC. The encoded protein is CASSETSGRLEQYF.